The present entry profiles one T cell receptor (beta chain) with its context. This clone has only a few counts. The clone's antigen remains unknown. The input lacks base qualities; no much larger clone sits a single base away. The entire amount of isolated RNA was reverse transcribed using the High Capacity cDNA Reverse Transcription Kit, so the sequenced TCRB transcripts were expressed ones. Naive, central memory and regulatory T cell samples underwent deep immunoSEQ sequencing, averaging about 3.57 million total reads per sample. Sorted cells were lysed in RLT buffer, and RNA was extracted using DNase-treated RNeasy Micro or Mini kits according to cell number. Each cell subset was processed on its own to prevent cross-contamination, while patient and healthy donor samples were processed together. Using the immunoSEQ multiplex PCR, TCRB sequences were amplified from cDNA into 87-bp fragments spanning the CDR3 region. The amplicons were sequenced using the Illumina HiSeq platform. In the source study's methods: PCR bias was computationally corrected using synthetic template baselines, reads within Hamming distance 2 were collapsed, and singletons that could not be merged were discarded. Reads were aligned against IMGT so that V, D and J genes, CDR3 length and insertions or deletions at six rearrangement sites could be assigned. Within each subset, clonotype counts were normalized to sorted cell number, after which true diversity and Gini coefficients were computed with the tcR R package. The overlap coefficient, calculated on TCRB nucleotide sequences, was used to quantify repertoire sharing. Out-of-frame TCRB sequences from naive cells were analyzed to stand in for the pre-selection repertoire. The table comes from immuneACCESS by way of TCRdb, which keeps in-frame sequences with V and J called. Part of the clones is missing from these tables; in studies checked, under half for an unresolved V gene and the rest for unknown reasons. That table gives V, J and clone size, and the DNA gave D and trimming. The sample includes under 850,000 clones, with 13% observed a single time. Less than 0.025% of the sample is in the top ten clones.

A single peripheral blood draw of about 116 mL on average was collected from each donor into heparinised tubes. Naive, central memory, regulatory and stem cell-like memory CD4+ T cells were sorted on a BD FACSAria II using a panel including CD45RO, CCR7, CD25, CD127, CD95 and CD27. Purity was above 95% for every sorted population. Right away, PBMCs were isolated by Lymphoprep density gradient centrifugation and were stained directly, with no culture step. So that batch effects would be minimized, each experiment stained and sorted samples in pairs, pairing one healthy donor with one patient. The sample comes from a study of beta chain features in type 1 diabetes (dated by TCRdb to between 2017 and 2018). The study in broad terms: Mean age, gender distribution, total cell number and subset yield were not different between patients and healthy donors. A total of around 110,000,000 sorted cells were examined across all samples, and RNA yield correlated strongly with the number of cells per subset. The study compared the TCRB repertoires of sorted circulating CD4+ T cell subsets in recently diagnosed type 1 diabetes patients with those in matched healthy donors. Regulatory and stem cell-like memory subsets were obtained from only 8 patients and about eight healthy donors, while naive and central memory subsets were obtained from all 30 or so donors.

The CDR3 starts with the cysteine, ends with the phenylalanine, and has 14 residues. The retained sequence is limited to the CDR3, 42 bases, with the frame set at the first base. Reading the germline V gene (reference sequence) gives CDR1 GTSNPN and CDR2 SVGIG. After removal of 5 bases from V and 0 bases from J, the junction retains 3 bases not matched to a gene. What the work shows at the level of the full study, not this receptor alone: A moderate but significant shortening of TCRB CDR3 length was observed in type 1 diabetes patients in all four CD4+ subsets. Naive, central memory and regulatory TCRB repertoires appeared to be more similar among patients than among healthy donors. Shorter templates might be favored by PCR, yet because patient and control samples were amplified and corrected together, any such skew would affect both groups equally. Sequencing cDNA rather than genomic DNA could over-represent highly expressing activated cells, although activation and CD3 levels did not differ between groups. Because small numbers of individuals were included in the HLA sub-analyses, any influence of HLA type on TCRB rearrangement was left unresolved. At VDJ recombination sites, patients with type 1 diabetes made fewer insertions and deleted more nucleotides, a pattern implying thymic rearrangement abnormalities.

This TCR was sampled from a man younger than 35 with type 1 diabetes. Recombination linked TRBV30 to TRBJ1-3, and 8 junction bases match TRBD1. The sample taken for sequencing was naive CD4+ T cells from blood. The cell subset or site tag for this specimen amounts to: true naive CD4+ T cells. The sequence in DNA is TGTGCCTGGGGACAGGGTCTCTCTGGAAACACCATATATTTT. Its protein reads: CAWGQGLSGNTIYF.